This T cell receptor beta chain was captured by sequencing in a study of cytotoxic CD8 clonotypes in ibrutinib-treated CLL. Study-level background: Averaging across samples gave approximately 260,000 productive templates and fewer than 100,000 productive rearrangements.

Target depth was 1 in 200,000 to 1 in 1 million T cells, about 10x per clonotype. Clones were sequenced by immunoSEQ multiplex PCR, and TCRdb holds only the in-frame ones, with some missing. The profile shows about 160,000 clones, about four fifths of them singletons. With regard to this clone: The target antigen is unknown.

Study-wide results and caveats: The clonality rise at ibrutinib response reflected private clonotype expansion. Baseline-level clonality went beyond age-matched healthy donors and moved in step with circulating CD8+ T-cell counts.

The length of the CDR3 is 19 residues. The ends lost 7 bases at V and 10 bases at J; junction bases unmatched: 24. The germline V gene encodes CDR1 MNHEY and CDR2 SMNVEV (reference sequence). Sequencing was performed on PBMCs, taken after 12 months of ibrutinib treatment. The rearrangement joins TRBV27 to TRBJ2-2; 10 nucleotides align to TRBD2. The sequence came from a human donor with chronic lymphocytic leukemia. This chain's CDR3 is CASTSGYSASGGMGEELFF. The CDR3 bases are TGTGCCAGCACCTCCGGTTATAGCGCTAGCGGGGGTATGGGTGAGGAGCTGTTTTTT.